This T cell receptor beta chain was sequenced for a study of OX40 agonist ivuxolimab in advanced cancers. This table comes from immunoSEQ multiplex PCR, and its TCRdb copy is limited to in-frame clones, with some not included. The profile shows tens of thousands of clones, 83% of them singletons. Per the germline V gene, CDR1 is MNHEY and CDR2 is SMNVEV (reference sequence). Trimming stripped 3 bases from V and 3 bases from J, with 8 bases between. The CDR3 is 13 residues long. This chain uses TRBV27 with TRBJ1-1; D is uncertain. The sequences come from CD4+ or CD8+ T cells sorted from blood, collected in a trial of the OX40 agonist ivuxolimab. This receptor was obtained from an adult with an advanced solid tumor such as melanoma, head and neck, liver or kidney cancer. The CDR3 DNA reads as TGTGCCAGCAGTTTCCGGCGGGACACTGAAGCTTTCTTT. It encodes CASSFRRDTEAFF.